This entry lists 25 T cell receptor beta chains sequenced from one sample in a study of T cell changes during pregnancy in multiple sclerosis. Assay used: immunoSEQ multiplex PCR; TCRdb lists only in-frame clones, some missing. The sample yields tens of thousands of clones, approximately 92% seen once. The source was CD4+ T cells from peripheral blood mononuclear cells, collected in the third trimester of pregnancy. The receptors were sampled from a female donor with multiple sclerosis, enrolled in a pregnancy study.

Only one count was recorded for this clone. The chain carries TRBV4-1 and TRBJ2-4; D gene unclear. The length of the CDR3 is 17 residues. V was clipped by 0 bases and J by 1 base, with 13 bases between them. Germline CDR1 is MGHRA and CDR2 is YSYEKL. CDR3 nucleotide sequence: TGCGCCAGCAGCCAAGATCTGGCTAGTGAGGCCAAAAACATTCAGTACTTC. Its protein is CASSQDLASEAKNIQYF.

The gene calls are TRBV7-2 and TRBJ1-4; D perhaps matches TRBD1 (6 bases). V was clipped by 6 bases and J by 6 bases, with 17 bases between them. This CDR3 spans 15 amino acids. Germline-derived CDR1 and CDR2 are SGHTA and FQGNSA. In DNA form, the CDR3 reads TGTGCCAGCAGTTTTCAGGGGATTAAGGATGAAAAACTGTTTTTT. It is translated as CASSFQGIKDEKLFF.

In this sample, this clone turned up once. The chain links TRBV10-3 to TRBJ1-1, with D maybe TRBD1 (6 bases). V gave up 5 bases and J gave up 1 base, with 11 bases separating them. The CDR3 totals 14 residues. Germline V gives CDR1 ENHRY, CDR2 SYGVKD. CDR3 nucleotide sequence: TGTGCCATCAGTAAACAGGGCGGGAACACTGAAGCTTTCTTT. As protein: CAISKQGGNTEAFF.

The chain employs TRBV29-1 and TRBJ1-1; D is ambiguous. The germline gives CDR1 SQVTM, CDR2 ANQGSEA. Trimming cost V 4 bases and J 10 bases, with 13 bases left between them. The CDR3 contains 11 residues. The chain's CDR3 is CSVVRETRAFF. CDR3 in DNA: TGCAGCGTTGTGCGGGAAACTAGAGCTTTCTTT.

V usage is TRBV25-1 and J usage is TRBJ2-7; D might be TRBD1 (6 bases). Per the germline V gene, CDR1 is MGHDK and CDR2 is SYGVNS. V was cut by 8 bases and J by 3 bases, with 17 bases left in between. The CDR3 covers 14 residues. The CDR3 coding sequence is TGTGCCAGCGTAGGGACACCCCCTGACTACGAGCAGTACTTC. Residues: CASVGTPPDYEQYF.

The gene calls are TRBV19 and TRBJ2-7; 15 nucleotides line up with TRBD2. The CDR3 loop spans 16 amino acids. With 5 bases clipped from V and 5 bases from J, the junction kept 7 bases outside the gene matches. Germline CDR1 and CDR2: LNHDA and SQIVND (reference sequence). CDR3: CASSGLAGGAFHEQYF. CDR3 bases: TGTGCCAGTAGTGGACTAGCGGGAGGGGCGTTCCACGAGCAGTACTTC.

The rearrangement joins TRBV29-1 to TRBJ2-3; 8 bases line up with TRBD2. The CDR3 contains 15 residues. Germline lookup yields CDR1 SQVTM and CDR2 ANQGSEA. V gave up 7 bases and J gave up 5 bases; unmatched junction bases: 14. CDR3 protein: CSAYTPGGWRDTQYF. For the CDR3, the DNA is TGCAGCGCCTACACCCCGGGGGGGTGGAGAGATACGCAGTATTTT.

This chain joins TRBV6-5 and TRBJ2-7, with D perhaps matching TRBD1 (5 bases). This CDR3 contains 14 residues. Trimming stripped 2 bases from V and 4 bases from J, with 12 bases between. Germline CDR1 reads MNHEY; CDR2 reads SVGAGI. CDR3 loop: CASSYTRDSYEQYF. The CDR3 DNA reads as TGTGCCAGCAGTTACACCCGAGACAGTTACGAGCAGTACTTC.

This clone is a singleton in its sample. This chain links TRBV29-1 with TRBJ2-2, with D tentatively TRBD1 (6 bases). CDR1 SQVTM and CDR2 ANQGSEA come from the germline V gene. Trimming left V 5 bases short and J 6 bases short, with 40 bases between. This CDR3 is built from 22 residues. CDR3 sequence (DNA): TGCAGCGTTAAGGGGGTGTGGCGGTCGACCGGGACCACTCCTTCCGACGCCGGGGAGCTGTTTTTT. As protein: CSVKGVWRSTGTTPSDAGELFF.

The chain combines TRBV13 with TRBJ2-3, with 7 positions matching TRBD2. The CDR3 runs 15 residues. Germline CDR1 and CDR2: PRHDT and FYEKMQ (reference sequence). V lost 5 bases to trimming and J lost 3 bases; unmatched junction nucleotides: 8. The CDR3 DNA is TGTGCCAGCAGCCTCCTGGGAGGGCCAACAGATACGCAGTATTTT. Protein product: CASSLLGGPTDTQYF. Together with reference TRBV13 and TRBJ2-3, the CDR3 gives the full variable domain: AAGVIQSPRHLIKEKRETATLKCYPIPRHDTVYWYQQGPGQDPQFLISFYEKMQSDKGSIPDRFSAQQFSDYHSELNMSSLELGDSALYFCASSLLGGPTDTQYFGPGTRLTVL.

In nucleotides, the CDR3 is TGTGCCAGCAGCTATTCCCCTTCGGGCTACGAGCAGTACTTC. Its protein product is CASSYSPSGYEQYF. The chain recombines TRBV11-2 with TRBJ2-7; D gene unclear. This CDR3 comprises 14 residues. The germline CDR1 and CDR2 sequences are SGHAT and FQNNGV. V shed 4 bases and J shed 3 bases, with 13 bases lying between them.

V and J are TRBV5-1 and TRBJ2-3; 8 bases match TRBD2. Germline V CDR1 and CDR2: SGHRS, YFSETQ. This CDR3 is built from 15 residues. Trimming at V came to 0 bases and at J to 4 bases, leaving 4 bases not matched to a gene. CDR3 protein: CASSLVTSGADTQYF. The CDR3 DNA sequence: TGCGCCAGCAGCTTGGTAACTAGCGGCGCAGATACGCAGTATTTT.

This chain joins TRBV2 and TRBJ1-4; possibly TRBD1 for D (5 bases). The CDR3 contains 13 residues. V was pared by 7 bases and J by 8 bases, with 14 bases between. Germline V gene lookup returns CDR1 SNHLY and CDR2 FYNNEI. The CDR3, as DNA: TGTGCCAGCAAGGTGGCCGGGGGGGAAAAACTGTTTTTT. Translation gives CASKVAGGEKLFF.

The chain employs TRBV4-1 and TRBJ2-1; TRBD2 is a possible D gene (6 bases). Germline V gene lookup returns CDR1 MGHRA and CDR2 YSYEKL. The CDR3 sequence is 12 residues long. V was pared by 4 bases and J by 8 bases, with 9 bases between. The CDR3 nucleotides read TGCGCCAGCAGCCTACCGGGAGATGAGCAGTTCTTC. Translating it yields CASSLPGDEQFF.

V gene TRBV5-8 combines with J gene TRBJ1-4; D ambiguous. V lost 4 bases, J lost 6 bases, and 16 bases lay in between. Germline CDR1 and CDR2: SGHTS and YDEGEE. The CDR3 sequence is 15 residues long. In nucleotides, the CDR3 is TGTGCCAGCAGCCAGGTTGGTGGCGCGTATGAAAAACTGTTTTTT. Its translation is CASSQVGGAYEKLFF. Based on the CDR3 plus reference TRBV5-8 and TRBJ1-4, the full variable domain is EAGVTQSPTHLIKTRGQQATLRCSPISGHTSVYWYQQALGLGLQFLLWYDEGEERNRGNFPPRFSGRQFPNYSSELNVNALELEDSALYLCASSQVGGAYEKLFFGSGTQLSVL.

The chain combines TRBV6-5 with TRBJ2-5, with D unclear. V gave up 11 bases and J gave up 1 base, with 17 bases separating them. In germline, CDR1 is MNHEY, CDR2 SVGAGI. The CDR3 length is 14 residues. The DNA for the CDR3 is TGTGCCCGTACCTTCTGGGCCCTCCAAGAGACCCAGTACTTC. This codes for CARTFWALQETQYF.

Only one count was recorded for this clone. The chain employs TRBV4-3 and TRBJ2-3; D gene ambiguous. The CDR3 consists of 13 residues. The V and J ends lost 0 bases and 5 bases respectively, with 6 bases between them. Germline values: CDR1 LGHNA, CDR2 YSLEER. CDR3 DNA sequence: TGCGCCAGCAGCCAAGATTTTCGAGATACGCAGTATTTT. Its translation: CASSQDFRDTQYF.

J is TRBJ2-2 and V is TRBV5-8, with TRBD2 matching over 7 bases. The length of the CDR3 is 16 residues. V was pared by 5 bases and J by 5 bases, with 12 bases of the junction left unmatched. Germline values: CDR1 SGHTS, CDR2 YDEGEE. CDR3 bases: TGTGCCAGCAGAAGTGGAACGGGAGGCAGGACCGGGGAGCTGTTTTTT. Translating gives CASRSGTGGRTGELFF.

The chain couples TRBV30 to TRBJ1-1, with 7 bases matching TRBD1. Per germline, CDR1 GTSNPN and CDR2 SVGIG (reference sequence). This CDR3 region has 16 residues. V lost 0 bases, J lost 8 bases, and 15 bases stayed unmatched. This CDR3 is CAWSVWGPQGLAEAFF. The CDR3, as DNA: TGTGCCTGGAGTGTGTGGGGCCCACAGGGGCTAGCCGAAGCTTTCTTT.

The J gene is TRBJ2-7, the V gene TRBV15; TRBD1 matches at 9 bases. The germline V gene encodes CDR1 LNHNV and CDR2 YYDKDF (reference sequence). J lost 4 bases, V lost 1 base, and 11 bases had no gene match. This CDR3 spans 17 amino acids. CDR3 sequence reads: CATSRVVGGTGIYEQYF. The CDR3 DNA reads TGTGCCACCAGCAGAGTCGTGGGAGGGACAGGGATATACGAGCAGTACTTC. Full variable domain (remainder filled in from reference TRBV15 and TRBJ2-7): DAMVIQNPRYQVTQFGKPVTLSCSQTLNHNVMYWYQQKSSQAPKLLFHYYDKDFNNEADTPDNFQSRRPNTSFCFLDIRSPGLGDTAMYLCATSRVVGGTGIYEQYFGPGTRLTVT.

The J gene is TRBJ1-2, the V gene TRBV7-9; D is unclear. The CDR3 has 13 amino acids. Trimming pared 5 bases from V and 8 bases from J, leaving 15 bases between. The germline V gene encodes CDR1 SEHNR and CDR2 FQNEAQ (reference sequence). In nucleotides, the CDR3 is TGTGCCAGCAGCCCGGACTATACTCTAGGCTACACCTTC. This encodes CASSPDYTLGYTF.

The chain has TRBV5-1 and TRBJ2-2, with D possibly being TRBD1 (5 bases). The CDR3 runs to 15 residues. The V end was cut by 0 bases, the J end by 5 bases, with 11 bases between. Germline values: CDR1 SGHRS, CDR2 YFSETQ. This chain's CDR3 is CASSLVAGQTGELFF. CDR3 sequence (DNA): TGCGCCAGCAGCTTGGTCGCAGGGCAAACCGGGGAGCTGTTTTTT.

This clone was seen once. The chain joins TRBV27 to TRBJ2-3, with TRBD2 matching over 11 bases. The CDR3 consists of 18 residues. In germline, CDR1 is MNHEY, CDR2 SMNVEV (reference sequence). Trimming at V came to 3 bases and at J to 1 base, leaving 9 bases not matched to a gene. The CDR3 spells CASSLQRLAGGGTDTQYF. CDR3 DNA sequence: TGTGCCAGCAGTTTGCAGCGCCTAGCGGGAGGCGGCACAGATACGCAGTATTTT.

The chain has TRBV30 and TRBJ1-2; 10 nucleotides align to TRBD1. The CDR3 consists of 16 residues. Trimming cost V 4 bases and J 3 bases; bases outside gene matches: 11. Germline assignment: CDR1 GTSNPN and CDR2 SVGIG (reference sequence). CDR3 nucleotide sequence: TGTGCCTGGATGGGACAGGGGCGTTTTGGGGACTATGGCTACACCTTC. It specifies CAWMGQGRFGDYGYTF.

J is TRBJ1-1 and V is TRBV13; TRBD1 is a possible D gene (6 bases). Germline loops: CDR1 PRHDT, CDR2 FYEKMQ (reference sequence). V dropped 5 bases and J dropped 1 base, with 8 bases sitting between them. The CDR3 sequence is 13 residues long. The CDR3 sequence is CASSPQGNTEAFF. Written as DNA, the CDR3 is TGTGCCAGCAGCCCACAGGGGAACACTGAAGCTTTCTTT.